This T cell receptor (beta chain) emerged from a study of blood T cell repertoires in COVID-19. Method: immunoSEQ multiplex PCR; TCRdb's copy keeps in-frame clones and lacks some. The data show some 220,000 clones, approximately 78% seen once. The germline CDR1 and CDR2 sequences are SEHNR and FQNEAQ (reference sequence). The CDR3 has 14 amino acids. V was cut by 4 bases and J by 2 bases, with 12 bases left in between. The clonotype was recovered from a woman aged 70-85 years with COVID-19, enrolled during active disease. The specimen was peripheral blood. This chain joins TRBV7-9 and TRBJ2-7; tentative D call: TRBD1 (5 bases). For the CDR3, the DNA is TGTGCCAGCAGCTACAGTCAGGGCCCCTACGAGCAGTACTTC. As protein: CASSYSQGPYEQYF.